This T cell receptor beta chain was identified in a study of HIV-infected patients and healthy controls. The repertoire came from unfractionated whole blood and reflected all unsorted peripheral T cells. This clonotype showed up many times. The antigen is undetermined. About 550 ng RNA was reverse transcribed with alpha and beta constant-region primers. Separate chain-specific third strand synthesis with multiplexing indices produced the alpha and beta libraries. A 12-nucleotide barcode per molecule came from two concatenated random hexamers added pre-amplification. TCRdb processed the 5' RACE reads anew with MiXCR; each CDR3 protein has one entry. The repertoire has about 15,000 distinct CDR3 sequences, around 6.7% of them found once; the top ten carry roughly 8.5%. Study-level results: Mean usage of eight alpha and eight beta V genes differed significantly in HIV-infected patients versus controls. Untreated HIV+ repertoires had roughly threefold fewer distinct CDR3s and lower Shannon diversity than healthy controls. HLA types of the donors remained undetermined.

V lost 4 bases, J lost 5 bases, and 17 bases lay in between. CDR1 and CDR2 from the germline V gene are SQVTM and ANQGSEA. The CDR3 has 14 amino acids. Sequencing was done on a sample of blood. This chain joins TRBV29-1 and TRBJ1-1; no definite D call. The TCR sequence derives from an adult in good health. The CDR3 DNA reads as TGCAGCGTTGCCCCAACGGTACTGGGGACTGAAGCTTTCTTT. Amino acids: CSVAPTVLGTEAFF.